The 26 T cell receptor beta chains given below trace back to one sample, sequenced in a study of T cell changes during pregnancy in multiple sclerosis. This table comes from immunoSEQ multiplex PCR, and its TCRdb copy is limited to in-frame clones, with some not included. In the table there are 65,000 to 90,000 clones, around 92% of which are singletons. Sequencing was performed on peripheral blood, taken before pregnancy. These receptors all come from a female donor with multiple sclerosis, enrolled in a pregnancy study.

This clone was counted between two and nine times. J is TRBJ2-7 and V is TRBV9, with D maybe TRBD1 (5 bases). Trimming shortened V by 0 bases and J by 3 bases, and 13 bases separated the two germline ends. CDR1 is SGDLS and CDR2 is YYNGEE in the germline V gene. The CDR3 is 15 residues long. CDR3 in amino acids: CASSVEGADIYEQYF. The CDR3, as DNA: TGTGCCAGCAGCGTAGAAGGGGCGGACATCTACGAGCAGTACTTC.

The CDR3 nucleotides read TGTGCCAGCAGTCCAGGTCGCTCCTACGAGCAGTACTTC. As protein: CASSPGRSYEQYF. This chain links TRBV6-5 with TRBJ2-7; D remains ambiguous. From germline, CDR1 is MNHEY and CDR2 SVGAGI. The CDR3 covers 13 residues. V shed 5 bases and J shed 0 bases, with 8 bases lying between them.

This clone appeared once. The V call is TRBV7-2, the J call TRBJ1-1, with D hard to call. This CDR3 comprises 15 residues. CDR1 and CDR2 (germline): SGHTA, FQGNSA. The ends were cut back, 5 bases at V and 0 bases at J, with 13 bases in the middle. CDR3 sequence: CASSPTRVVNTEAFF. CDR3 nucleotide sequence: TGTGCCAGCAGCCCGACCCGGGTTGTGAACACTGAAGCTTTCTTT. The variable domain in full, completed from reference TRBV7-2 and TRBJ1-1, reads GAGVSQSPSNKVTEKGKDVELRCDPISGHTALYWYRQSLGQGLEFLIYFQGNSAPDKSGLPSDRFSAERTGGSVSTLTIQRTQQEDSAVYLCASSPTRVVNTEAFFGQGTRLTVV.

J is TRBJ2-3 and V is TRBV4-3; D possibly corresponds to TRBD2 (6 bases). Trimming removed 6 bases at V and 3 bases at J, with 10 bases between. Per the germline V gene, CDR1 is LGHNA and CDR2 is YSLEER. The CDR3 is 13 residues long. The CDR3 loop is CASSSGWTDTQYF. In nucleotides, the CDR3 is TGCGCCAGCAGTAGCGGTTGGACAGATACGCAGTATTTT.

J is TRBJ2-1 and V is TRBV7-9; D is ambiguous. This CDR3 has 13 amino acids. V was clipped by 5 bases and J by 5 bases, with 10 bases between them. Germline CDR1 is SEHNR and CDR2 is FQNEAQ (reference sequence). The CDR3 DNA sequence: TGTGCCAGCAGCCCCCTTTTAAACAATGAGCAGTTCTTC. It codes for CASSPLLNNEQFF.

This chain links TRBV7-2 with TRBJ2-3; no reliable D call. The CDR3 is 14 amino acids. V lost 6 bases and J lost 1, with 11 bases in between. Germline V lookup: CDR1 SGHTA, CDR2 FQGNSA. CDR3 sequence reads: CASRSLGGTDTQYF. The DNA of the CDR3 is TGTGCCAGCAGATCCCTCGGAGGCACAGATACGCAGTATTTT.

The chain carries TRBV5-4 and TRBJ2-1, with D maybe TRBD1 (5 bases). Germline lookup yields CDR1 SGHNT and CDR2 YYREEE (reference sequence). V lost 1 base and J 1 base, leaving 9 bases between the germline ends. This CDR3 comprises 15 residues. CDR3 sequence reads: CASSLLQGSYNEQFF. CDR3 coding DNA: TGTGCCAGCAGCTTGCTCCAGGGATCCTACAATGAGCAGTTCTTC.

This chain uses TRBV30 with TRBJ2-3; perhaps TRBD1 as D (6 bases). Germline values: CDR1 GTSNPN, CDR2 SVGIG (reference sequence). The CDR3 covers 13 residues. Trimming removed 5 bases from V and 1 base from J, with 10 bases in between. Written as DNA, the CDR3 is TGTGCCTGGCTGGGGGCGCGCACAGATACGCAGTATTTT. Translating it yields CAWLGARTDTQYF.

The V and J genes are TRBV11-3 and TRBJ2-3; 13 bases match TRBD2. V was pared by 1 base and J by 1 base, with 8 bases of the junction left unmatched. In germline, CDR1 is SGHNT, CDR2 YENEEA. The CDR3 spans 19 residues. DNA for the CDR3: TGTGCCAGCAGCTTAGGAGGACTAGCGGGAGCTTGGGGCACAGATACGCAGTATTTT. This codes for CASSLGGLAGAWGTDTQYF.

The rearrangement joins TRBV25-1 to TRBJ1-5, with a weak D call TRBD1 (5 bases). The CDR3 totals 17 residues. V lost 1 base and J lost 5, with 18 bases in between. Germline V gives CDR1 MGHDK, CDR2 SYGVNS. The CDR3: CASSEWDSIGEDQPQHF. CDR3 DNA: TGTGCCAGCAGTGAATGGGATTCGATAGGGGAGGATCAGCCCCAGCATTTT.

The sample holds one count of this clone. The chain combines TRBV5-6 with TRBJ2-5, with D possibly TRBD2 on 6 matching bases. The germline V gene has CDR1 SGHDT and CDR2 YYEEEE. This CDR3 is 13 amino acids long. V was shortened by 0 bases and J by 4 bases, with 7 bases between the two germline ends. CDR3 loop: CASSLAGGETQYF. In nucleotides, the CDR3 is TGTGCCAGCAGCTTGGCCGGGGGAGAGACCCAGTACTTC.

This clone was seen a single time. The V and J genes are TRBV27 and TRBJ2-1; 8 nucleotides align to TRBD1. Germline assignment: CDR1 MNHEY and CDR2 SMNVEV (reference sequence). V shed 2 bases, J shed 6 bases, and the junction held 0 bases outside the gene matches. The CDR3 contains 13 residues. CDR3 sequence (DNA): TGTGCCAGCAGTTTAACAGGGGGCAATGAGCAGTTCTTC. Residues: CASSLTGGNEQFF.

This chain uses TRBV18 with TRBJ2-5; D is perhaps TRBD2 (5 bases). CDR1 KGHSH and CDR2 LQKENI come from the germline V gene. V dropped 6 bases and J dropped 5 bases, with 10 bases sitting between them. The CDR3 has 12 amino acids. The CDR3 coding sequence is TGTGCCAGCTCGCTAAAGCGGGAGACCCAGTACTTC. As protein: CASSLKRETQYF.

The rearrangement links TRBV7-2 to TRBJ1-1; no clear D gene. The CDR3 contains 12 residues. V gave up 5 bases and J gave up 0 bases, with 4 bases separating them. Germline CDR1 SGHTA, CDR2 FQGNSA. The CDR3 coding sequence is TGTGCCAGCAGCCTTATGAACACTGAAGCTTTCTTT. It translates to CASSLMNTEAFF.

The V gene is TRBV11-3, the J gene TRBJ2-3; D ambiguous. CDR1 and CDR2 from the germline V gene are SGHNT and YENEEA. Trimming shortened V by 3 bases and J by 5 bases, and 15 bases separated the two germline ends. The CDR3 has 15 amino acids. CDR3 protein: CASSFSVSPGDTQYF. CDR3 bases: TGTGCCAGCAGCTTCTCAGTTTCTCCTGGAGATACGCAGTATTTT. Together with reference TRBV11-3 and TRBJ2-3, the CDR3 gives the full variable domain: EAGVVQSPRYKIIEKKQPVAFWCNPISGHNTLYWYLQNLGQGPELLIRYENEEAVDDSQLPKDRFSAERLKGVDSTLKIQPAELGDSAVYLCASSFSVSPGDTQYFGPGTRLTVL.

The chain couples TRBV18 to TRBJ1-5; no definite D call. Germline CDR1 KGHSH, CDR2 LQKENI. The CDR3 extends over 12 amino acids. The ends were cut back, 3 bases at V and 7 bases at J, with 7 bases in the middle. CDR3 residues: CASSPRPQPQHF. In DNA, the CDR3 is TGTGCCAGCTCACCTCGTCCGCAGCCCCAGCATTTT.

The rearrangement links TRBV18 to TRBJ2-7; 9 bases are a match to TRBD1. This CDR3 has 15 residues. The V gene's germline CDR1 is KGHSH and CDR2 LQKENI. Germline trimming cut 3 bases from V and 6 bases from J; bases unmatched to any gene: 9. The CDR3 sequence: CASSPTGQGRSEQYF. In nucleotides, the CDR3 is TGTGCCAGCTCACCTACGGGACAGGGAAGATCCGAGCAGTACTTC.

The chain joins TRBV4-2 to TRBJ1-1; D is perhaps TRBD1 (5 bases). CDR3 length equals 15 residues. V was cut by 5 bases and J by 0 bases, with 13 bases left in between. Looked up from germline, CDR1 is LGHNA and CDR2 is YNFKEQ. Written as DNA, the CDR3 is TGTGCCAGCAGCGAGACAGATGACATGAACACTGAAGCTTTCTTT. It encodes CASSETDDMNTEAFF.

V and J are TRBV28 and TRBJ2-1, with D tentatively TRBD2 (6 bases). CDR1 and CDR2 (germline): MDHEN, SYDVKM. Trimming took 2 bases from V and 4 from J, leaving 15 bases between them. This CDR3 is built from 16 residues. This CDR3 reads CASSLPRETLYNEQFF. CDR3 DNA sequence: TGTGCCAGCAGTTTACCCCGGGAGACACTTTACAATGAGCAGTTCTTC.

J is TRBJ2-3 and V is TRBV10-2, with TRBD2 matching 8 bases. The CDR3 covers 18 residues. V dropped 2 bases and J dropped 8; count of bases not matched to a gene: 18. CDR1 and CDR2 (germline): WSHSY, SAAADI. The CDR3 sequence: CASSEGNVGTSVRVTQYF. DNA of the CDR3: TGCGCCAGCAGTGAGGGTAATGTCGGGACTAGTGTTCGGGTTACGCAGTATTTT.

This clone came up once. The genes are TRBV27 and TRBJ2-7; TRBD1 aligns across 7 bases. This CDR3 region has 13 residues. V was pared by 2 bases and J by 6 bases, with 4 bases of the junction left unmatched. The germline CDR1 and CDR2 sequences are MNHEY and SMNVEV (reference sequence). CDR3 amino acids: CASSLGTVAEQYF. CDR3 DNA sequence: TGTGCCAGCAGTTTAGGGACAGTTGCCGAGCAGTACTTC.

V is TRBV11-3 and J is TRBJ2-5; 9 bases map to TRBD2. The CDR3 has 15 amino acids. Germline CDR1 is SGHNT and CDR2 is YENEEA. J lost 1 base, V lost 6 bases, and 6 bases had no gene match. CDR3 DNA sequence: TGTGCCAGCAGGAGAGCGGGAGGTTCCCAAGAGACCCAGTACTTC. Amino acid sequence: CASRRAGGSQETQYF.

The chain has TRBV10-3 and TRBJ2-3, with TRBD2 matching over 13 bases. V lost 6 bases, J lost 0 bases, and 12 bases stayed unmatched. Germline lookup yields CDR1 ENHRY and CDR2 SYGVKD. The CDR3 sequence is 19 residues long. CDR3 region: CAIRDPLGLAGTSTDTQYF. CDR3 bases: TGTGCCATCAGGGACCCACTGGGACTAGCGGGGACTAGCACAGATACGCAGTATTTT.

This chain connects TRBV20-1 to TRBJ2-7; the D is unclear. V was cut by 1 base and J by 4 bases, with 5 bases left in between. In germline, CDR1 is DFQATT, CDR2 SNEGSKA (reference sequence). This CDR3 has 11 amino acids. CDR3 sequence: CSARGLYEQYF. The CDR3 DNA follows: TGCAGTGCTAGAGGTCTTTACGAGCAGTACTTC.

The genes are TRBV9 and TRBJ2-1, with 11 positions matching TRBD2. CDR1 is SGDLS, CDR2 YYNGEE, per germline. The J segment lost 6 bases and the V segment lost 3 bases, leaving 5 bases of the junction unmatched. The CDR3 contains 15 residues. CDR3 DNA: TGTGCCAGCAGCGCTAGCGGGAGGTACATCAATGAGCAGTTCTTC. It is translated as CASSASGRYINEQFF.

The chain joins TRBV4-3 to TRBJ1-1; no definite D call. Germline values: CDR1 LGHNA, CDR2 YSLEER. This CDR3 has 15 residues. Deletions cut 0 bases from V and 1 base from J, with 9 bases between. The CDR3 DNA reads as TGCGCCAGCAGCCAAGATCGGTTACCGAACACTGAAGCTTTCTTT. Translating it yields CASSQDRLPNTEAFF.